These 16 T cell receptor beta chains share one sample of origin, sequenced in a study of T cell responses to AZD1222 COVID-19 vaccine. The data were produced by immunoSEQ multiplex PCR, yet TCRdb's version contains in-frame clones alone and is incomplete. The table shows under 130,000 clones, with roughly 91% occurring only once. The starting material was peripheral blood, obtained on day 0 of AZD1222 vaccination. These receptors were obtained from an adult in good health.

V gene TRBV5-6 combines with J gene TRBJ1-2; D is ambiguous. CDR3 length equals 14 residues. V was trimmed by 0 bases and J by 3 bases, leaving 9 bases between them. The germline gives CDR1 SGHDT, CDR2 YYEEEE. CDR3 DNA: TGTGCCAGCAGCTTGGAGGGAATCGACTATGGCTACACCTTC. This sequence encodes CASSLEGIDYGYTF.

The J gene is TRBJ2-7, the V gene TRBV2; 9 bases match TRBD1. The CDR3 spans 16 residues. CDR1 and CDR2 from the germline V gene are SNHLY and FYNNEI. The ends lost 6 bases at V and 5 bases at J; junction bases unmatched: 14. CDR3: CASRPPSGQGRHEQYF. CDR3 nucleotides: TGTGCCAGCAGGCCCCCATCGGGACAGGGTCGGCACGAGCAGTACTTC.

This chain connects TRBV27 to TRBJ1-2, with D possibly being TRBD1 (5 bases). The germline V gene encodes CDR1 MNHEY and CDR2 SMNVEV (reference sequence). The CDR3 extends over 16 amino acids. Trimming removed 5 bases at V and 4 bases at J, with 20 bases between. In DNA form, the CDR3 reads TGTGCCAGCAGTCCCGGGCCACCCGAGGGGCCCTATGGCTACACCTTC. It yields the protein CASSPGPPEGPYGYTF.

The V gene is TRBV28, the J gene TRBJ1-2, with 8 bases identical to TRBD1. Trimming at V came to 1 base and at J to 4 bases, leaving 11 bases not matched to a gene. The CDR3 consists of 17 residues. Germline-derived CDR1 and CDR2 are MDHEN and SYDVKM. The CDR3 reads CASSLSEGGQGIYGYTF. CDR3 sequence (DNA): TGTGCCAGCAGTTTATCCGAGGGCGGACAGGGCATCTATGGCTACACCTTC.

The V call is TRBV28, the J call TRBJ1-2, with 8 bases that match TRBD1. V trimming: 4 bases; J trimming: 6 bases; junction bases outside the gene matches: 4. The CDR3 has 13 amino acids. Germline CDR1 MDHEN, CDR2 SYDVKM. CDR3 amino acids: CASSSWTGNGYTF. The CDR3 nucleotides read TGTGCCAGCAGTTCCTGGACAGGGAATGGCTACACCTTC.

V and J are TRBV5-5 and TRBJ1-3; D unclear. Trimming shortened V by 0 bases and J by 3 bases, and 7 bases separated the two germline ends. Germline-derived CDR1 and CDR2 are SGHKS and YYEKEE (reference sequence). The CDR3 totals 14 residues. CDR3 sequence reads: CASSLGGIGNTIYF. The DNA of the CDR3 is TGTGCCAGCAGCTTGGGAGGGATTGGAAACACCATATATTTT.

The V call is TRBV28, the J call TRBJ1-2; no definite D call. The CDR3 extends over 12 amino acids. Germline V gives CDR1 MDHEN, CDR2 SYDVKM. Trimming removed 1 base at V and 5 bases at J, with 5 bases between. The CDR3 DNA follows: TGTGCCAGCAGTTTATATGGGTATGGCTACACCTTC. Amino acid sequence: CASSLYGYGYTF.

The chain joins TRBV28 to TRBJ1-1; 7 bases are shared with TRBD1. Germline V gene lookup returns CDR1 MDHEN and CDR2 SYDVKM. J lost 1 base, V lost 1 base, and 3 bases had no gene match. The CDR3 has 15 residues. The CDR3: CASSLYRQGNTEAFF. The CDR3 DNA reads TGTGCCAGCAGTTTATACCGACAGGGGAACACTGAAGCTTTCTTT.

V usage is TRBV2 and J usage is TRBJ1-5; no firm D call. The CDR3 runs 15 residues. V was shortened by 5 bases and J by 4 bases, with 15 bases between the two germline ends. Germline V gene data show CDR1 as SNHLY and CDR2 as FYNNEI. This chain's CDR3 is CASSPQRTENQPQHF. The CDR3 coding sequence is TGTGCCAGCAGTCCCCAAAGGACGGAAAATCAGCCCCAGCATTTT.

The chain recombines TRBV19 with TRBJ1-1; D gene ambiguous. Germline CDR1 is LNHDA and CDR2 is SQIVND (reference sequence). The length of the CDR3 is 14 residues. Trimming cost V 1 base and J 0 bases, with 6 bases left between them. This CDR3 reads CASSIGFLNTEAFF. The DNA for the CDR3 is TGTGCCAGTAGTATAGGGTTCCTGAACACTGAAGCTTTCTTT. Full variable domain (remainder filled in from reference TRBV19 and TRBJ1-1): DGGITQSPKYLFRKEGQNVTLSCEQNLNHDAMYWYRQDPGQGLRLIYYSQIVNDFQKGDIAEGYSVSREKKESFPLTVTSAQKNPTAFYLCASSIGFLNTEAFFGQGTRLTVV.

The chain employs TRBV7-3 and TRBJ2-3; TRBD2 matches at 9 bases. Trimming cost V 3 bases and J 2 bases; bases outside gene matches: 3. There are 15 residues in the CDR3. Germline V gene lookup returns CDR1 SGHTA and CDR2 FQGTGA. The CDR3 DNA is TGTGCCAGCAGCTTGGGACTAGCTTTCACAGATACGCAGTATTTT. Its translation: CASSLGLAFTDTQYF.

The J gene is TRBJ1-2, the V gene TRBV7-2, with TRBD1 matching 7 bases. The V and J ends lost 5 bases and 4 bases, in that order; junction bases with no gene match: 4. CDR3 size: 13 residues. CDR1 is SGHTA, CDR2 FQGNSA, per germline. CDR3 in DNA: TGTGCCAGCAGCCAGGGGGGGAGCTATGGCTACACCTTC. Translating it yields CASSQGGSYGYTF.

V usage is TRBV7-2 and J usage is TRBJ2-3; D is ambiguous. The CDR3 has 15 amino acids. V was cut by 3 bases and J by 2 bases, with 12 bases left in between. In germline, CDR1 is SGHTA, CDR2 FQGNSA. The chain's CDR3 is CASSFGGTFTDTQYF. Written as DNA, the CDR3 is TGTGCCAGCAGCTTTGGCGGCACCTTCACAGATACGCAGTATTTT.

The chain has TRBV28 and TRBJ1-4; D is uncertain. V lost 7 bases and J 7 bases, leaving 10 bases between the germline ends. The CDR3 runs 12 residues. CDR1 MDHEN and CDR2 SYDVKM come from the germline V gene. CDR3 DNA sequence: TGTGCCAGCAATGGGCTCGGTGAAAAACTGTTTTTT. Residues: CASNGLGEKLFF.

This chain uses TRBV10-3 with TRBJ2-5, with TRBD1 matching 7 bases. CDR1 is ENHRY, CDR2 SYGVKD, per germline. V dropped 4 bases and J dropped 4; count of bases not matched to a gene: 3. The CDR3 runs to 13 residues. CDR3 sequence: CAISVAGGETQYF. The CDR3 bases are TGTGCCATCAGTGTGGCAGGGGGAGAGACCCAGTACTTC.

The chain links TRBV4-2 to TRBJ2-5, with 7 bases that match TRBD2. Germline assignment: CDR1 LGHNA and CDR2 YNFKEQ. The junction had 9 bases not matched to a gene; V was cut back by 0 bases and J by 5 bases. This CDR3 spans 16 amino acids. CDR3 DNA sequence: TGTGCCAGCAGCCAAGAACGAGGTTTGGGGGGGGAGACCCAGTACTTC. Residues: CASSQERGLGGETQYF.